These T cell receptor beta chains were read from a single sample in a study of long-term antiretroviral therapy in people with HIV. TCRdb's copy holds only in-frame clones and misses some; the assay was immunoSEQ multiplex PCR. The sample lists 25,000 to 35,000 clones; 80% to 85% were seen once. Sequenced material: unsorted PBMCs, taken approximately 2.9 years after starting antiretroviral therapy. The receptors shown here come from a man aged 30-40 years with HIV. Both conserved end residues are part of each CDR3. D genes are given only for firm matches. Clone size is given for some rows only: seen once, a few or many times, or a class if the clone is expanded.

J,size,D,V,DNA,CDR3
TRBJ2-1,NA,TRBD2,TRBV9,TGTGCCAGCAGCGTGGGACTAGCGGACACCAGAGGGCAGTTCTTC,CASSVGLADTRGQFF
TRBJ2-1,NA,TRBD2,TRBV5-4,TGTGCCAGCAGCAGCGACCGGGACCGGACTAGGGTGGAGCAGTTCTTC,CASSSDRDRTRVEQFF
TRBJ2-7,NA,NA,TRBV5-1,TGCGCCAGCAGCTTGGATCTGGGCAAAATATTCTACGAGCAGTACTTC,CASSLDLGKIFYEQYF
TRBJ2-3,NA,NA,TRBV19,TGTGCCAGTAGTTCCGATCCTACGACGGATACGCAGTATTTT,CASSSDPTTDTQYF
TRBJ2-5,NA,NA,TRBV14,TGTGCCAGCAGCCCGGGACTGCCTGGGAGGACCCAGTACTTC,CASSPGLPGRTQYF
TRBJ1-1,once,TRBD1,TRBV7-9,TGTGCCAGCAGCGAAGGGACAGGCCCGAACACTGAAGCTTTCTTT,CASSEGTGPNTEAFF
TRBJ1-2,NA,NA,TRBV7-9,TGTGCCAGCACCCCCGGGGGGGGCTACACCTTC,CASTPGGGYTF
TRBJ2-3,NA,NA,TRBV7-8,TGTGCCAGCAGCGAACTAGGGCGGAACACAGATACGCAGTATTTT,CASSELGRNTDTQYF
TRBJ1-2,few,NA,TRBV9,TGTGCCAGCAGCGTAGATTCGAAGGGGTTCTCTGGCTACACCTTC,CASSVDSKGFSGYTF
TRBJ2-5,NA,TRBD1,TRBV13,TGTGCCAGCAGCCCAACCGGGACAGCTCAAGAGACCCAGTACTTC,CASSPTGTAQETQYF
TRBJ2-1,NA,NA,TRBV29-1,TGCAGCGTTGTGGGGGTCGGAGGAAATGAGCAGTTCTTC,CSVVGVGGNEQFF
TRBJ2-1,NA,TRBD2,TRBV2,TGTGCCAGCAGTGAACGAGCGGGGAGTTACAATGAGCAGTTCTTC,CASSERAGSYNEQFF
TRBJ1-5,once,NA,TRBV6-4,TGTGCCAGCACCGGACATCAGCCCCAGCATTTT,CASTGHQPQHF
TRBJ1-3,NA,NA,TRBV30,TGTGCCTGGAGTGTAGTCCTCTCTGGAAACACCATATATTTT,CAWSVVLSGNTIYF
TRBJ2-7,few,NA,TRBV27,TGTGCCAGCAGCGCGGGTTTTCACGAGCAGTACTTC,CASSAGFHEQYF
TRBJ2-3,once,TRBD2,TRBV6-6,TGTGCCAGCGGGACGGGACTAGTCGGCACAGATACGCAGTATTTT,CASGTGLVGTDTQYF
TRBJ1-2,NA,NA,TRBV19,TGTGCCAGTAGTAAGGCAGTAGAATCCTATGGCTACACCTTC,CASSKAVESYGYTF
TRBJ2-1,once,NA,TRBV5-1,TGCGCCAGCAGCTTGGGGCTAGCGAGTTACAATGAGCAGTTCTTC,CASSLGLASYNEQFF
TRBJ1-2,once,TRBD1,TRBV5-1,TGCGCCAGCAGCTTCCCGGGACAGGGACGATTCAACTATGGCTACACCTTC,CASSFPGQGRFNYGYTF
TRBJ1-2,NA,NA,TRBV2,TGTGCCAGCACAAGTTATAACTATGGCTACACCTTC,CASTSYNYGYTF
TRBJ2-2,NA,NA,TRBV5-6,TGTGCCAGCAGCTTGCCGGGCCCCTGGACCGGGGAGCTGTTTTTT,CASSLPGPWTGELFF
TRBJ2-5,NA,NA,TRBV5-1,TGCGCCAGCAGCTTGGGGGGTGTGAAAGAGACCCAGTACTTC,CASSLGGVKETQYF
TRBJ1-4,NA,NA,TRBV28,TGTGCCAGCAGTGCCTTGACAGGATCCTTAGGTGAAAAACTGTTTTTT,CASSALTGSLGEKLFF
TRBJ1-2,few,NA,TRBV5-4,TGTGCCAGCAGCTTGAGGTACAGTTTGGGCTACACCTTC,CASSLRYSLGYTF
TRBJ1-3,NA,NA,TRBV28,TGTGCCAGCAGTTTAGTGGGGAACGGAAACACCATATATTTT,CASSLVGNGNTIYF
TRBJ1-2,NA,TRBD1,TRBV25-1,TGTGCCAGCAGCCCCGGGACAGGGCACTATGGCTACACCTTC,CASSPGTGHYGYTF
TRBJ1-5,NA,NA,TRBV6-5,TGTGCCAGCAGTTACGGGAGAGCGAGGGAGCCCCAGCATTTT,CASSYGRAREPQHF
TRBJ2-1,once,NA,TRBV11-2,TGTGCCAGCAGCTTGAACAGGGAGCAGTTCTTC,CASSLNREQFF
TRBJ1-1,once,NA,TRBV5-1,TGCGCCAGCAGCTTGGAAGGAGTTGGCACTGAAGCTTTCTTT,CASSLEGVGTEAFF
TRBJ2-7,once,TRBD1,TRBV29-1,TGCAGCGTTGCCACAGGGGTCTACGAGCAGTACTTC,CSVATGVYEQYF
TRBJ1-4,NA,TRBD1,TRBV19,TGTGCCAGTAGTATCTCCGGGACAGCTATGGAAAAACTGTTTTTT,CASSISGTAMEKLFF
TRBJ2-3,NA,NA,TRBV6-5,TGTGCCAGCAGTTCAATAGATTTAGCAGATACGCAGTATTTT,CASSSIDLADTQYF
TRBJ2-7,NA,TRBD1,TRBV28,TGTGCCAGCAGTTTTTCCTACCAGGGACAGGGCGTACTGGAGCAGTACTTC,CASSFSYQGQGVLEQYF
TRBJ2-3,NA,NA,TRBV18,TGTGCCAGCTCACCGTATGGGATTGGAGATACGCAGTATTTT,CASSPYGIGDTQYF
TRBJ2-2,NA,NA,TRBV6-5,TGTGCCAGCAGTTATCTGAGGAACACCGGGGAGCTGTTTTTT,CASSYLRNTGELFF
TRBJ2-7,NA,TRBD1,TRBV9,TGTGCCAGCAGCCCTGGGACAGGGGCCTCCTACGAGCAGTACTTC,CASSPGTGASYEQYF
TRBJ1-2,NA,NA,TRBV9,TGTGCCAGCAGCGTAGGAGGCAAGGTCGGATCTAACTATGGCTACACCTTC,CASSVGGKVGSNYGYTF
TRBJ2-7,NA,NA,TRBV6-1,TGTGCCAGCAGTGAAGGGCTAGGGGCGTCCTACGAGCAGTACTTC,CASSEGLGASYEQYF
TRBJ1-5,NA,NA,TRBV11-3,TGTGCCAGCAAACTGAGGTCGCAGCCCCAGCATTTT,CASKLRSQPQHF
TRBJ1-1,NA,NA,TRBV28,TGTGCCAGCAGTTTAAGGACCGGGGTTGGTGAAGCTTTCTTT,CASSLRTGVGEAFF
TRBJ2-1,NA,NA,TRBV2,TGTGCCAGCAGCGAGTATCGGAACAATGAGCAGTTCTTC,CASSEYRNNEQFF
TRBJ2-2,NA,TRBD1,TRBV28,TGTGCCAGCAACCCCAGGGGGCCCGGGGAGCTGTTTTTT,CASNPRGPGELFF
TRBJ2-1,NA,NA,TRBV27,TGTGCCAGCAGTCCCCCGGGACCCCCGATCGGTGAGCAGTTCTTC,CASSPPGPPIGEQFF
TRBJ2-2,NA,NA,TRBV7-9,TGTGCCAGCAGCCCTCCCTTAAAGGGAGGGGGGACCGGGGAGCTGTTTTTT,CASSPPLKGGGTGELFF
TRBJ2-5,NA,NA,TRBV30,TGTGCCTCTTCCCCGGGGGAGACCCAGTACTTC,CASSPGETQYF
TRBJ2-7,few,TRBD1,TRBV5-1,TGCGCCAGCAGCACAGGGGTGGGTTCCTACGAGCAGTACTTC,CASSTGVGSYEQYF
TRBJ2-1,NA,NA,TRBV7-9,TGTGCCAGCAGCCTCTTGACGGGGGGCTGGAATGAGCAGTTCTTC,CASSLLTGGWNEQFF
TRBJ2-3,NA,TRBD2,TRBV7-8,TGTGCCAGCGGAGAGATGGCGGGAGGGACAGATACGCAGTATTTT,CASGEMAGGTDTQYF
TRBJ2-7,NA,NA,TRBV19,TGTGCCAGTAGTATACCCCCTCGGGGTGCCGATCAGTACTTC,CASSIPPRGADQYF
TRBJ1-1,NA,NA,TRBV5-6,TGTGCCAGCAGCTTGGGGCTGGGCAGACTGAACACTGAAGCTTTCTTT,CASSLGLGRLNTEAFF
TRBJ2-7,NA,NA,TRBV11-3,TGTGCCAGCAGCTTGGAGCTTTCCTACGAGCAGTACTTC,CASSLELSYEQYF
TRBJ1-5,few,TRBD1,TRBV19,TGTGCCAGTAGCTCAATGGACAGGGGGCAGACTCAGCCCCAGCATTTT,CASSSMDRGQTQPQHF
TRBJ1-5,NA,TRBD1,TRBV7-9,TGTGCCAGCAGCTCGGGACAGTCCGATCAGCCCCAGCATTTT,CASSSGQSDQPQHF
TRBJ2-1,NA,TRBD2,TRBV18,TGTGCCAGCTCACTACTTCCCGGGACTAGCTCTTTAAATGAGCAGTTCTTC,CASSLLPGTSSLNEQFF
TRBJ2-3,NA,NA,TRBV5-1,TGCGCCAGCAGCCTACCCACAGATACGCAGTATTTT,CASSLPTDTQYF
TRBJ2-7,NA,NA,TRBV25-1,TGTGCCAGCAGGGCTTGGAACGAGCAGTACTTC,CASRAWNEQYF
TRBJ2-1,NA,TRBD1,TRBV27,TGTGCCAGCAGTTTTATGGGGACAGCCTACAATGAGCAGTTCTTC,CASSFMGTAYNEQFF